This TCR beta chain comes out of a study of early T cells in non-severe SARS-CoV-2 infection. The wider study: Unpaired chains resulted from sequencing bulk RNA of unsorted whole blood.

Findings of the study overall: VDJdb matching skewed toward anti-spike CD8 responses, missing private and CD4 specificities.

Concerning this clonotype: The antigen remains undetermined.

V gave up 3 bases and J gave up 8 bases, with 10 bases separating them. The CDR3 extends over 12 amino acids. Unique molecular identifiers were affixed to single, distinct cDNA molecules. Each CDR3 protein gets one entry after TCRdb re-called the 5' RACE reads with MiXCR. The sample records 100,000 to 150,000 distinct CDR3 sequences, 15% being singletons. This TCR came from an adult who was a healthcare worker with PCR-confirmed SARS-CoV-2 infection or an uninfected control (not recorded which). This sequence joins TRBV12-3 or TRBV12-4 and TRBJ1-2; D unclear. Input material: whole blood. Here the CDR3 reads CASSFRGSGYTF. DNA of the CDR3: TGTGCCAGCAGTTTTCGAGGGAGCGGCTACACCTTC.